A single T cell receptor (beta chain) is shown here with its context. Methods used by the authors: Scientists estimated how many nucleated cells there were by amplifying reference gene primers. Using immunoSEQ multiplex PCR, the repertoire was profiled, and TCRdb retains in-frame clones only, with some absent. V and J calls and clone size are as listed in that table; D and trimming were resolved from the DNA. The sample has about 130,000 clones, approximately 80% seen once; the top ten hold 12%. This entry is derived from a study of blood T cell repertoires in COVID-19. Turning to the study itself: Collection of acute and convalescent COVID-19 samples took place in the United States, Italy and Spain. PBMCs, B-cell-depleted T cells, or T cells provided the cDNA or gDNA that made up the material.

The CDR3 extends over 13 amino acids. V lost 7 bases and J 3 bases, leaving 12 bases between the germline ends. Germline V CDR1 and CDR2: SNHLY, FYNNEI. This TCR was recovered from a woman in her sixties or seventies with acute or convalescent COVID-19. This chain uses TRBV2 with TRBJ1-2; D perhaps matches TRBD1 (5 bases). The sequenced sample consisted of peripheral blood. Written as DNA, the CDR3 is TGTGCCAGCACGCAGGGATCCGACTATGGCTACACCTTC. Its translation: CASTQGSDYGYTF.